Here is one T cell receptor beta chain with its context. The record originates from a study of cytomegalovirus exposure and HLA in healthy donors. A multiplex PCR was run with 60 Vbeta primers and 13 Jbeta primers. This table comes from immunoSEQ multiplex PCR, and its TCRdb copy is limited to in-frame clones, with some not included. The repertoire holds 99,000 or so clones, approximately 76% seen once, with around 5% in the top ten. Germline V gives CDR1 MNHNY, CDR2 SVGAGI (reference sequence). Trimming removed 2 bases at V and 4 bases at J, with 12 bases between. CDR3 length equals 15 residues. The source of this sequence is a woman aged 18-29 years in good health and CMV-seropositive. Sequencing input: PBMCs. The V and J genes are TRBV6-6 and TRBJ2-1, with D possibly being TRBD2 (7 bases). The CDR3 DNA is TGTGCCAGCAGTTACAGGGGGGAGGGTTACAATGAGCAGTTCTTC. It is translated as CASSYRGEGYNEQFF.